These 11 T cell receptor beta chains came from one sample sequenced in a study of cytomegalovirus exposure and HLA in healthy donors. Clones were read by immunoSEQ multiplex PCR, and TCRdb kept only the in-frame ones, dropping some. The sample includes about 150,000 clones, about nine tenths of them seen just once. Sequenced input: PBMCs. The receptors were sampled from a man between 18 and 35 years old in good health and CMV-seropositive.

This rearrangement joins TRBV27 to TRBJ2-1, with TRBD1 as a possible D gene (6 bases). Per germline, CDR1 MNHEY and CDR2 SMNVEV (reference sequence). Trimming removed 5 bases at V and 0 bases at J, with 11 bases between. The CDR3 runs to 15 residues. CDR3 DNA: TGTGCCAGCAGTCTCGGACAGTACTCCTACAATGAGCAGTTCTTC. Its protein product is CASSLGQYSYNEQFF.

This chain joins TRBV28 and TRBJ2-7, with D hard to call. V was clipped by 2 bases and J by 2 bases, with 7 bases between them. The V gene's germline CDR1 is MDHEN and CDR2 SYDVKM. The CDR3 is 13 amino acids. CDR3 amino acids: CASSLVATYEQYF. CDR3 coding DNA: TGTGCCAGCAGTTTAGTTGCTACCTACGAGCAGTACTTC.

The rearrangement joins TRBV9 to TRBJ1-1, with D possibly matching TRBD1 (5 bases). The CDR3 runs to 14 residues. Germline V CDR1 and CDR2: SGDLS, YYNGEE. The V end lost 1 base, the J end lost 0 bases, and 7 bases lay between the germline ends. The DNA of the CDR3 is TGTGCCAGCAGCGTAACAGGTCTGAACACTGAAGCTTTCTTT. This sequence encodes CASSVTGLNTEAFF. The full variable domain, its missing parts supplied by reference TRBV9 and TRBJ1-1, is DSGVTQTPKHLITATGQRVTLRCSPRSGDLSVYWYQQSLDQGLQFLIQYYNGEERAKGNILERFSAQQFPDLHSELNLSSLELGDSALYFCASSVTGLNTEAFFGQGTRLTVV.

The chain recombines TRBV7-9 with TRBJ2-2; TRBD2 aligns across 8 bases. The V and J ends lost 5 bases and 4 bases, in that order; junction bases with no gene match: 9. The germline V gene has CDR1 SEHNR and CDR2 FQNEAQ (reference sequence). The CDR3 is made up of 16 amino acids. The CDR3 reads CASSLGVAGSTGELFF. The CDR3 DNA is TGTGCCAGCAGCCTCGGTGTAGCGGGATCCACCGGGGAGCTGTTTTTT.

About this clone: The same CDR3 can be traced to other DNA sequences in this sample. V is TRBV20-1 and J is TRBJ2-5; D gene ambiguous. The CDR3 consists of 10 residues. V was pared by 3 bases and J by 5 bases, with 4 bases between. Germline V gene data show CDR1 as DFQATT and CDR2 as SNEGSKA (reference sequence). CDR3 protein: CSASLETQYF. In nucleotides, the CDR3 is TGCAGTGCTAGTCTGGAGACCCAGTACTTC.

This clone came up once. This chain joins TRBV9 and TRBJ1-2; tentative D call: TRBD1 (5 bases). CDR3 length equals 15 residues. Trimming took 4 bases from V and 5 from J, leaving 18 bases between them. Germline lookup yields CDR1 SGDLS and CDR2 YYNGEE. This CDR3 reads CASSPHEGLIYGYTF. CDR3 DNA: TGTGCCAGCAGCCCCCATGAGGGACTGATTTATGGCTACACCTTC.

The V gene is TRBV6-6, the J gene TRBJ1-3; TRBD1 is a possible D gene (6 bases). CDR1 is MNHNY and CDR2 is SVGAGI in the germline V gene (reference sequence). The CDR3 has 16 amino acids. The ends were cut back, 5 bases at V and 0 bases at J, with 14 bases in the middle. CDR3 sequence reads: CASSAGQPSSGNTIYF. The CDR3 region has the DNA TGTGCCAGCAGTGCTGGACAGCCAAGCTCTGGAAACACCATATATTTT.

This chain joins TRBV4-1 and TRBJ1-2, with D maybe TRBD1 (5 bases). Trimming left V 0 bases short and J 4 bases short, with 12 bases between. This CDR3 region has 15 residues. Germline-derived CDR1 and CDR2 are MGHRA and YSYEKL. CDR3 bases: TGCGCCAGCAGCCAAGAGCCGGGGGTCCTCTATGGCTACACCTTC. Its protein product is CASSQEPGVLYGYTF.

This chain joins TRBV5-1 and TRBJ2-2, with 14 bases aligning to TRBD2. The CDR3 sequence is 16 residues long. The ends lost 4 bases at V and 7 bases at J; junction bases unmatched: 6. The germline V gene encodes CDR1 SGHRS and CDR2 YFSETQ. The DNA for the CDR3 is TGCGCCAGCAGCCCGGGACTAGCGGGAGAGTACGGGGAGCTGTTTTTT. Residues: CASSPGLAGEYGELFF. Supplemented by reference TRBV5-1 and TRBJ2-2, the full variable domain reads KAGVTQTPRYLIKTRGQQVTLSCSPISGHRSVSWYQQTPGQGLQFLFEYFSETQRNKGNFPGRFSGRQFSNSRSEMNVSTLELGDSALYLCASSPGLAGEYGELFFGEGSRLTVL.

V and J are TRBV9 and TRBJ2-1; perhaps TRBD1 as D (6 bases). V gave up 0 bases and J gave up 8 bases, with 18 bases separating them. Germline-derived CDR1 and CDR2 are SGDLS and YYNGEE. CDR3 length: 16 amino acids. CDR3 region: CASSVDVAGVGDEQFF. The CDR3 coding sequence is TGTGCCAGCAGCGTAGATGTGGCAGGGGTCGGCGATGAGCAGTTCTTC. Together with reference TRBV9 and TRBJ2-1, the CDR3 gives the full variable domain: DSGVTQTPKHLITATGQRVTLRCSPRSGDLSVYWYQQSLDQGLQFLIQYYNGEERAKGNILERFSAQQFPDLHSELNLSSLELGDSALYFCASSVDVAGVGDEQFFGPGTRLTVL.

This clone occurred a few times. The CDR3 sequence: CAWYDRVSSGNTIYF. CDR3 nucleotides: TGTGCCTGGTACGACAGGGTTTCCTCTGGAAACACCATATATTTT. The chain employs TRBV30 and TRBJ1-3; 7 nucleotides match TRBD1. The germline V gene encodes CDR1 GTSNPN and CDR2 SVGIG (reference sequence). J gave up 0 bases and V 5 bases, and 7 bases lay outside the gene matches. The length of the CDR3 is 15 residues.